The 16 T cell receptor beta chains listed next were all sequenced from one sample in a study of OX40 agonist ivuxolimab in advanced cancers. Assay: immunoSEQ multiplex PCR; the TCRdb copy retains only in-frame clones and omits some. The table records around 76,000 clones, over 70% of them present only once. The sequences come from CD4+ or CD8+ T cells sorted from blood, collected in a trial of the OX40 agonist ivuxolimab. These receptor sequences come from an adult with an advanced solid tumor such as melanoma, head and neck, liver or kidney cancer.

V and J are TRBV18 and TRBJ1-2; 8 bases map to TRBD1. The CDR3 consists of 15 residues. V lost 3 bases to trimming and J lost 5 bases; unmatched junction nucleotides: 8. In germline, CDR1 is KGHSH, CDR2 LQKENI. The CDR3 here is CASSPAKDRAYGYTF. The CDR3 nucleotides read TGTGCCAGCTCACCTGCGAAGGACAGGGCGTATGGCTACACCTTC.

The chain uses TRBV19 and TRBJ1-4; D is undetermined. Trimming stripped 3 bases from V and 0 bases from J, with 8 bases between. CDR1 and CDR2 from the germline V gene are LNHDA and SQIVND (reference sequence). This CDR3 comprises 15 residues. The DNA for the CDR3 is TGTGCCAGTAGTATGGGAGTTGCAACTAATGAAAAACTGTTTTTT. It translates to CASSMGVATNEKLFF.

CDR3 sequence: CASSPGLLSTDTQYF. In DNA, the CDR3 is TGCGCCAGCAGCCCGGGACTACTTAGCACAGATACGCAGTATTTT. The chain couples TRBV5-1 to TRBJ2-3, with 7 bases identical to TRBD2. This CDR3 is built from 15 residues. CDR1 is SGHRS and CDR2 is YFSETQ in the germline V gene. The V segment lost 4 bases and the J segment 0 bases; nucleotides outside the gene matches: 5.

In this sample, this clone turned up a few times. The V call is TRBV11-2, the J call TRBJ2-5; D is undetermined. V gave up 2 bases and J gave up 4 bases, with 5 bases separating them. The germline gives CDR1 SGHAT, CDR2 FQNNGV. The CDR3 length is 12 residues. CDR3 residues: CASSLIAETQYF. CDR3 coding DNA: TGTGCCAGCAGCTTAATCGCAGAGACCCAGTACTTC.

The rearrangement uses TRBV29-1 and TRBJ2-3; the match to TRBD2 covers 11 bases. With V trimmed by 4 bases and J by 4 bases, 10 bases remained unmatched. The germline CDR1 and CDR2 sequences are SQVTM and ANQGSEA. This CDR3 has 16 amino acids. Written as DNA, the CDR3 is TGCAGCGTTGGGCGTCCTAGCGGGAGGTTGGCAGATACGCAGTATTTT. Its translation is CSVGRPSGRLADTQYF.

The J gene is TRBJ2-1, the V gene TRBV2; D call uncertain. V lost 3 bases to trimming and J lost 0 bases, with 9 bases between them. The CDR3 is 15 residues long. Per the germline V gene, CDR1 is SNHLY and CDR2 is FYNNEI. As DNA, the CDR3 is TGTGCCAGCAGTGACCGTAGCCCCTCCTACAATGAGCAGTTCTTC. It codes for CASSDRSPSYNEQFF.

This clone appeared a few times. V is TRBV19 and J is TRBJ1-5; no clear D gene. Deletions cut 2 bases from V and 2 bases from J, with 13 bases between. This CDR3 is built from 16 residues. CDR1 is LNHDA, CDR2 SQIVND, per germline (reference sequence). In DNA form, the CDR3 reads TGTGCCAGTAGTATAAGAAAAACGGTGCGCAATCAGCCCCAGCATTTT. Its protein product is CASSIRKTVRNQPQHF.

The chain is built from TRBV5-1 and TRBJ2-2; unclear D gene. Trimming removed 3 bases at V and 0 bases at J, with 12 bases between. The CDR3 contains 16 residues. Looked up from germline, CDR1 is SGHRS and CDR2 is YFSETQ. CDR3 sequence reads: CASSSGRPTNTGELFF. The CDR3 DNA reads TGCGCCAGCAGCTCAGGACGACCGACGAACACCGGGGAGCTGTTTTTT. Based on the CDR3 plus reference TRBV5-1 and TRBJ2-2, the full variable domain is KAGVTQTPRYLIKTRGQQVTLSCSPISGHRSVSWYQQTPGQGLQFLFEYFSETQRNKGNFPGRFSGRQFSNSRSEMNVSTLELGDSALYLCASSSGRPTNTGELFFGEGSRLTVL.

Here the CDR3 DNA reads TGTGCCAGTAGCCACGTTCCCGGGACAGGGCACTCCGAGCAGTACTTC. Its protein is CASSHVPGTGHSEQYF. The chain couples TRBV19 to TRBJ2-7; 9 bases map to TRBD1. CDR1 is LNHDA and CDR2 is SQIVND in the germline V gene (reference sequence). Losses at the gene ends were 6 bases for V and 6 bases for J; bases not matched to a gene: 15. This CDR3 comprises 16 residues.

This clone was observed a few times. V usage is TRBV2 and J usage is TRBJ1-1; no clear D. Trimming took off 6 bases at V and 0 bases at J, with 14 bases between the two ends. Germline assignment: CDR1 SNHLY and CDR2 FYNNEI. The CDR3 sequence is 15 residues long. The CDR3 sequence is CASRSEGSVNTEAFF. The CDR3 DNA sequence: TGTGCCAGCAGGAGCGAGGGAAGTGTGAACACTGAAGCTTTCTTT.

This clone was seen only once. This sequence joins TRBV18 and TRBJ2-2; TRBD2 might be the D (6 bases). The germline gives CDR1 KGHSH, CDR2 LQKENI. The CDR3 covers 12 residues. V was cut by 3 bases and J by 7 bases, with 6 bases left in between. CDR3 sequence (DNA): TGTGCCAGCTCACCGGGACTCGGGGAGCTGTTTTTT. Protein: CASSPGLGELFF.

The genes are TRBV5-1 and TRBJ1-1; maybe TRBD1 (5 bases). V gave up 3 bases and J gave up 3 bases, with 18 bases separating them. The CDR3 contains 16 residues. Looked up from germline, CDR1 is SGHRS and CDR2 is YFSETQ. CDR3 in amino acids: CASSYRDARRDTEAFF. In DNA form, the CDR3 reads TGCGCCAGCAGCTACCGGGACGCAAGGAGGGACACTGAAGCTTTCTTT.

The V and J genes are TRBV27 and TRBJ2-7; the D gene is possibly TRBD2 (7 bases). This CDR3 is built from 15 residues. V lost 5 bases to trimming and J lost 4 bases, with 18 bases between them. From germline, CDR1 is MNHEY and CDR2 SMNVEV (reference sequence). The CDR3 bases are TGTGCCAGCAGTCACTCTTGGGGAGGGGGATACGAGCAGTACTTC. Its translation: CASSHSWGGGYEQYF.

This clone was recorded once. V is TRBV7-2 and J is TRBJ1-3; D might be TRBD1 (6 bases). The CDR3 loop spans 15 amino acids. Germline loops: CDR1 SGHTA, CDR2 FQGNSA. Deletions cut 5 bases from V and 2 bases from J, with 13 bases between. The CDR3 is CASSPNRAAGNTIYF. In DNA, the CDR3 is TGTGCCAGCAGCCCCAACAGGGCTGCTGGAAACACCATATATTTT.

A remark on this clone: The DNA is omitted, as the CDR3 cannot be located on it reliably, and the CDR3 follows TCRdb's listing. CDR3 loop: CAWSVVGPGTVAGFF. The chain carries TRBV30 and TRBJ1-1. The CDR3 spans 15 residues, counting both ends. CDR1 is GTSNPN, CDR2 SVGIG, per germline (reference sequence).

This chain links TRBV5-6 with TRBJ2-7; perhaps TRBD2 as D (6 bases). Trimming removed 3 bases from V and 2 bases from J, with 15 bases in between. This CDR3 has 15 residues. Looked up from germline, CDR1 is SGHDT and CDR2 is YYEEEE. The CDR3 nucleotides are TGTGCCAGCAGCTCGAGCGCGGGGACCCCCTACGAGCAGTACTTC. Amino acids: CASSSSAGTPYEQYF.